The 32 T cell receptor beta chains listed next were all sequenced from one sample in a study of cytomegalovirus exposure and HLA in healthy donors. PCR was performed using 60 Vbeta and 13 Jbeta primers. Sequencing was performed with immunoSEQ multiplex PCR; in TCRdb, only in-frame clones are kept and a portion is missing. The table shows approximately 130,000 clones, with around three quarters occurring only once. Material: PBMCs. The receptor set was obtained from a man aged 18 to 29 in good health and CMV-seropositive.

V usage is TRBV5-1 and J usage is TRBJ1-4; D is undetermined. The CDR3 spans 17 residues. The ends were cut back, 0 bases at V and 12 bases at J, with 24 bases in the middle. The germline CDR1 and CDR2 sequences are SGHRS and YFSETQ. In DNA, the CDR3 is TGCGCCAGCAGCTTGGGGACCCCGGACCCACGGGAGAGTCAACTGTTTTTT. Translating it yields CASSLGTPDPRESQLFF. The full variable domain, with the rest looked up from reference TRBV5-1 and TRBJ1-4, is KAGVTQTPRYLIKTRGQQVTLSCSPISGHRSVSWYQQTPGQGLQFLFEYFSETQRNKGNFPGRFSGRQFSNSRSEMNVSTLELGDSALYLCASSLGTPDPRESQLFFGSGTQLSVL.

The chain links TRBV11-2 to TRBJ2-7; D possibly corresponds to TRBD2 (6 bases). Germline CDR1 is SGHAT and CDR2 is FQNNGV. Trimming left V 8 bases short and J 2 bases short, with 19 bases between. This CDR3 has 15 residues. CDR3 nucleotide sequence: TGTGCCAGCCTCCCTACCGGGACTTTTGCCTACGAGCAGTACTTC. The encoded protein is CASLPTGTFAYEQYF.

Points on this clone: In the same sample, other DNA sequences code for this CDR3. J is TRBJ2-6 and V is TRBV28, with D tentatively TRBD1 (6 bases). This CDR3 is built from 15 residues. Trimming removed 5 bases at V and 0 bases at J, with 8 bases between. Germline-derived CDR1 and CDR2 are MDHEN and SYDVKM. The CDR3 protein is CASSLDSSGANVLTF. The CDR3 DNA is TGTGCCAGCAGTCTGGACAGCTCTGGGGCCAACGTCCTGACTTTC.

The chain carries TRBV23-1 and TRBJ1-5; no reliable D call. TRBV23-1 is an open reading frame whose function is uncertain. The length of the CDR3 is 11 residues. The V end was cut by 4 bases, the J end by 7 bases, with 5 bases between. The CDR3 reads CASSRQQPQHF. The CDR3 DNA is TGCGCCAGCAGTCGTCAACAGCCCCAGCATTTT.

The gene calls are TRBV5-4 and TRBJ1-5, with D hard to call. CDR1 SGHNT and CDR2 YYREEE come from the germline V gene (reference sequence). V was pared by 0 bases and J by 0 bases, with 7 bases between. This CDR3 is 15 amino acids long. The CDR3 coding sequence is TGTGCCAGCAGCTTGGAGCCGGGTAGCAATCAGCCCCAGCATTTT. Translated: CASSLEPGSNQPQHF.

In its sample, this clone was seen a few times. The chain recombines TRBV7-6 with TRBJ2-3; TRBD2 is a possible D gene (5 bases). V was shortened by 5 bases and J by 4 bases, with 10 bases between the two germline ends. Per the germline V gene, CDR1 is SGHVS and CDR2 is FNYEAQ. The length of the CDR3 is 13 residues. The DNA for the CDR3 is TGTGCCAGCAGCGAACGGGATTCAGATACGCAGTATTTT. It is translated as CASSERDSDTQYF.

The chain combines TRBV28 with TRBJ1-1; unclear D gene. Germline assignment: CDR1 MDHEN and CDR2 SYDVKM. Trimming shortened V by 7 bases and J by 5 bases, and 17 bases separated the two germline ends. There are 14 residues in the CDR3. CDR3 loop: CASKEEGRYTEAFF. CDR3 DNA sequence: TGTGCCAGCAAAGAGGAGGGAAGGTATACTGAAGCTTTCTTT.

The chain links TRBV4-2 to TRBJ1-2; D gene ambiguous. Germline CDR1 is LGHNA and CDR2 is YNFKEQ. This CDR3 comprises 17 residues. Between the trimmed V and J ends, which lost 1 base and 3 bases, there was a span of 18 bases. CDR3 protein: CASSQVNSWAYHYGYTF. For the CDR3, the DNA is TGTGCCAGCAGCCAAGTTAACAGTTGGGCGTATCACTATGGCTACACCTTC.

A few counts support this clone. The rearrangement links TRBV7-2 to TRBJ1-3, with a possible D match to TRBD1 (6 bases). The V end was cut by 4 bases, the J end by 4 bases, with 14 bases between. The CDR3 has 15 residues. CDR1 SGHTA and CDR2 FQGNSA come from the germline V gene. The CDR3 is CASSSLGGAGNTIYF. CDR3 bases: TGTGCCAGCAGCTCCCTGGGGGGGGCCGGAAACACCATATATTTT.

This clone appeared once. The chain recombines TRBV7-3 with TRBJ2-1; 11 nucleotides match TRBD2. J gave up 9 bases and V 5 bases, and 9 bases lay outside the gene matches. Germline assignment: CDR1 SGHTA and CDR2 FQGTGA. CDR3 size: 15 residues. CDR3 region: CASSRSSTSGIEQFF. The CDR3 nucleotides are TGTGCCAGCAGCCGCTCTTCGACTAGCGGGATTGAGCAGTTCTTC.

The rearrangement links TRBV28 to TRBJ2-4; 8 nucleotides line up with TRBD1. V dropped 10 bases and J dropped 7; count of bases not matched to a gene: 9. Germline V CDR1 and CDR2: MDHEN, SYDVKM. The CDR3 covers 13 residues. The CDR3 is CATADRDGNIQYF. For the CDR3, the DNA is TGTGCCACCGCGGACAGGGACGGGAACATTCAGTACTTC.

The table lists this clone with a count of one. In DNA, the CDR3 is TGTGCCAGCAGTTTAGTGCGGGGGGGATACAATGAGCAGTTCTTC. Encoded protein: CASSLVRGGYNEQFF. The V gene is TRBV28, the J gene TRBJ2-1, with 9 bases identical to TRBD2. Germline values: CDR1 MDHEN, CDR2 SYDVKM. V lost 2 bases to trimming and J lost 4 bases; unmatched junction nucleotides: 3. CDR3 length equals 15 residues. The whole variable domain, remainder taken from reference TRBV28 and TRBJ2-1, is DVKVTQSSRYLVKRTGEKVFLECVQDMDHENMFWYRQDPGLGLRLIYFSYDVKMKEKGDIPEGYSVSREKKERFSLILESASTNQTSMYLCASSLVRGGYNEQFFGPGTRLTVL.

This clone was detected only a few times. The rearrangement links TRBV5-5 to TRBJ2-3, with 7 bases identical to TRBD2. The CDR3 runs to 15 residues. V lost 5 bases, J lost 3 bases, and 9 bases stayed unmatched. Germline assignment: CDR1 SGHKS and CDR2 YYEKEE (reference sequence). The CDR3 reads CASRQGGRLTDTQYF. The DNA for the CDR3 is TGTGCCAGCAGACAAGGCGGGAGACTAACAGATACGCAGTATTTT.

The rearrangement joins TRBV27 to TRBJ2-5; 9 bases match TRBD2. The CDR3 is 18 residues long. Germline assignment: CDR1 MNHEY and CDR2 SMNVEV (reference sequence). V was clipped by 3 bases and J by 4 bases; unmatched bases: 15. CDR3 region: CASSFSRLAALSPETQYF. Written as DNA, the CDR3 is TGTGCCAGCAGTTTTTCGAGACTAGCGGCCCTGTCCCCAGAGACCCAGTACTTC.

This chain joins TRBV6-5 and TRBJ1-1, with 7 bases identical to TRBD1. Germline V CDR1 and CDR2: MNHEY, SVGAGI. Trimming took 8 bases from V and 3 from J; bases not matched to a gene: 6. This CDR3 is 13 amino acids long. The CDR3 here is CASFPGGHTEAFF. DNA of the CDR3: TGTGCCAGCTTTCCAGGGGGTCACACTGAAGCTTTCTTT.

This clone occurred a few times. This rearrangement joins TRBV5-1 to TRBJ1-1, with D maybe TRBD1 (6 bases). The germline CDR1 and CDR2 sequences are SGHRS and YFSETQ. V lost 4 bases, J lost 1 base, and 8 bases lay in between. CDR3 length equals 13 residues. CDR3 in DNA: TGCGCCAGCAGCCCGACAGGGAACACTGAAGCTTTCTTT. Its protein product is CASSPTGNTEAFF.

There are a few counts of this clone. The CDR3 coding sequence is TGCAGTGCTAGTAGAGTCTACGAGCAGTACTTC. Encoded protein: CSASRVYEQYF. V and J are TRBV20-1 and TRBJ2-7; no firm D call. The V and J ends lost 3 bases and 3 bases respectively, with 6 bases between them. CDR3 size: 11 residues. Looked up from germline, CDR1 is DFQATT and CDR2 is SNEGSKA (reference sequence).

This clone was observed once. V is TRBV7-9 and J is TRBJ2-7; a possible D gene is TRBD1 (6 bases). V dropped 5 bases and J dropped 3 bases, with 14 bases sitting between them. Germline V gene data show CDR1 as SEHNR and CDR2 as FQNEAQ (reference sequence). CDR3 length: 14 amino acids. The CDR3 loop reads CASSRRDKHYEQYF. The CDR3 nucleotides are TGTGCCAGCAGCCGCCGGGACAAACACTACGAGCAGTACTTC. Filled out from reference TRBV7-9 and TRBJ2-7, the complete variable domain reads DTGVSQNPRHKITKRGQNVTFRCDPISEHNRLYWYRQTLGQGPEFLTYFQNEAQLEKSRLLSDRFSAERPKGSFSTLEIQRTEQGDSAMYLCASSRRDKHYEQYFGPGTRLTVT.

The V and J genes are TRBV9 and TRBJ2-7, with TRBD1 identical over 9 bases. The J segment lost 6 bases and the V segment lost 0 bases, leaving 4 bases of the junction unmatched. This CDR3 has 14 residues. Germline loops: CDR1 SGDLS, CDR2 YYNGEE. The CDR3 bases are TGTGCCAGCAGCGTAGTACAGGGGGCCAGCGAGCAGTACTTC. Translating it yields CASSVVQGASEQYF.

In this sample, this clone turned up a few times. The chain joins TRBV6-1 to TRBJ2-5, with 11 bases identical to TRBD2. The CDR3 extends over 16 amino acids. CDR1 MNHNS and CDR2 SASEGT come from the germline V gene. Unmatched junction bases numbered 4, after V lost 2 bases and J lost 2 bases. The CDR3 here is CASSESTSGEQETQYF. The CDR3 nucleotides read TGTGCCAGCAGTGAATCGACTAGCGGGGAACAAGAGACCCAGTACTTC.

This chain joins TRBV18 and TRBJ1-5, with D perhaps matching TRBD1 (6 bases). CDR1 KGHSH and CDR2 LQKENI come from the germline V gene. This CDR3 has 15 residues. The V and J ends lost 1 base and 0 bases respectively, with 7 bases between them. CDR3: CASSPRQDSNQPQHF. DNA for the CDR3: TGTGCCAGCTCACCACGACAGGATAGCAATCAGCCCCAGCATTTT. Full variable domain (remainder filled in from reference TRBV18 and TRBJ1-5): NAGVMQNPRHLVRRRGQEARLRCSPMKGHSHVYWYRQLPEEGLKFMVYLQKENIIDESGMPKERFSAEFPKEGPSILRIQQVVRGDSAAYFCASSPRQDSNQPQHFGDGTRLSIL.

The chain employs TRBV28 and TRBJ2-7; D may be TRBD1 (6 bases). From germline, CDR1 is MDHEN and CDR2 SYDVKM. This CDR3 spans 13 amino acids. V lost 6 bases to trimming and J lost 2 bases, with 11 bases between them. CDR3 loop: CASRRDITYEQYF. The CDR3 bases are TGTGCCAGCAGGAGGGACATCACCTACGAGCAGTACTTC.

The rearrangement joins TRBV4-1 to TRBJ1-5; 7 bases are shared with TRBD1. The CDR3 loop spans 15 amino acids. J lost 4 bases, V lost 3 bases, and 6 bases had no gene match. Looked up from germline, CDR1 is MGHRA and CDR2 is YSYEKL. Written as DNA, the CDR3 is TGCGCCAGCAGCCAGGGGACAGAGCAAAATCAGCCCCAGCATTTT. Its translation is CASSQGTEQNQPQHF.

The rearrangement uses TRBV6-1 and TRBJ1-4; 7 positions match TRBD1. Per germline, CDR1 MNHNS and CDR2 SASEGT. The length of the CDR3 is 14 residues. The trim removed 6 bases at V and 5 bases at J, leaving 6 bases unmatched. DNA of the CDR3: TGTGCCAGCAGAGACGGGACAGAAAATGAAAAACTGTTTTTT. Translation gives CASRDGTENEKLFF.

V and J are TRBV19 and TRBJ2-7; 13 nucleotides match TRBD2. The CDR3 runs to 17 residues. J was trimmed by 3 bases and V by 5 bases; bases with no gene match: 10. Per the germline V gene, CDR1 is LNHDA and CDR2 is SQIVND (reference sequence). Written as DNA, the CDR3 is TGTGCCAGTAGTTCAGGGACTAGCGGGACTCACCGCTACGAGCAGTACTTC. Protein product: CASSSGTSGTHRYEQYF.

The V and J genes are TRBV14 and TRBJ2-7; weak D call: TRBD1 (5 bases). Trimming took 0 bases from V and 3 from J, leaving 9 bases between them. From germline, CDR1 is SGHDN and CDR2 FVKESK. This CDR3 has 14 residues. The CDR3 loop reads CASSQDGQGYEQYF. The CDR3 coding sequence is TGTGCCAGCAGCCAAGATGGGCAGGGCTACGAGCAGTACTTC.

The sample holds one count of this clone. This rearrangement joins TRBV5-1 to TRBJ2-5; 7 bases map to TRBD2. V was clipped by 0 bases and J by 8 bases; unmatched bases: 13. Germline CDR1 is SGHRS and CDR2 is YFSETQ. The CDR3 loop spans 16 amino acids. CDR3 in amino acids: CASSLVVGAGEDTQYF. As DNA, the CDR3 is TGCGCCAGCAGCTTGGTCGTCGGGGCGGGAGAGGATACCCAGTACTTC.

This chain joins TRBV6-1 and TRBJ2-5; the match to TRBD2 covers 8 bases. Germline V gene sequence: CDR1 MNHNS, CDR2 SASEGT. The CDR3 consists of 16 residues. V shed 2 bases and J 4 bases; nucleotides not matched to a gene: 9. The CDR3 protein is CASSESGGAARETQYF. The CDR3 DNA reads TGTGCCAGCAGTGAATCGGGGGGGGCCGCGCGAGAGACCCAGTACTTC.

The chain joins TRBV9 to TRBJ2-6, with D unresolved. The V gene lost 4 bases and the J gene lost 1 base, with 12 bases spanning the gap. Germline V gene sequence: CDR1 SGDLS, CDR2 YYNGEE. There are 16 residues in the CDR3. The CDR3 loop is CASSFPQPSGANVLTF. In DNA form, the CDR3 reads TGTGCCAGCAGCTTCCCACAGCCGTCTGGGGCCAACGTCCTGACTTTC.

Notes on this clone: Mismatch with germline at one junction end may stem from a read error. The V call is TRBV25-1, the J call TRBJ2-6; weak D call: TRBD1 (6 bases). The CDR3 sequence is 13 residues long. Germline V gene sequence: CDR1 MGHDK, CDR2 SYGVNS. In nucleotides, the CDR3 is TGTGCCAGCAGTGTGACAGGAGCCAACGGCCTGACTTTC. It yields the protein CASSVTGANGLTF.

The DNA of the CDR3 is TGCGCCAGCAGCACATTAGACAGGGGTTCGGCTTTCTTT. This gives the protein CASSTLDRGSAFF. The chain combines TRBV5-1 with TRBJ1-1, with 8 bases aligning to TRBD1. The CDR3 extends over 13 amino acids. The junction had 10 bases not matched to a gene; V was cut back by 4 bases and J by 11 bases. From germline, CDR1 is SGHRS and CDR2 YFSETQ.

The chain carries TRBV5-6 and TRBJ1-1; D possibly corresponds to TRBD1 (6 bases). This CDR3 contains 13 residues. V lost 1 base and J lost 5, with 9 bases in between. Germline V gene lookup returns CDR1 SGHDT and CDR2 YYEEEE. The CDR3 nucleotides are TGTGCCAGCAGCTTGTTACAGGGAACTGAAGCTTTCTTT. It encodes CASSLLQGTEAFF.